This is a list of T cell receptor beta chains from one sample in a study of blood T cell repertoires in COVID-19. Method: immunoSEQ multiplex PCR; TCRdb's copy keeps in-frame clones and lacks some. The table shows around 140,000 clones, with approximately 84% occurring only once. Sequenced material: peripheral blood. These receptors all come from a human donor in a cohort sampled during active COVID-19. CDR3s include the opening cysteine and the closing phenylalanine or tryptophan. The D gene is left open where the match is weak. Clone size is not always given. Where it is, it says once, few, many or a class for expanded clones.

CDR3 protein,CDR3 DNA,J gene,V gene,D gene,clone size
CASSNGQVDTEAFF,TGTGCCAGCAGTAATGGACAGGTAGACACTGAAGCTTTCTTT,TRBJ1-1,TRBV2,TRBD1,NA
CASSQVYSSGGAETQYF,TGTGCCAGCAGCCAAGTATATTCTAGCGGGGGGGCAGAGACCCAGTACTTC,TRBJ2-5,TRBV3-1/TRBV3-2,TRBD2,NA
CASSPLYRDQNIQYF,TGTGCCAGCTCACCCTTATACAGGGACCAAAACATTCAGTACTTC,TRBJ2-4,TRBV18,NA,NA
CASRRTSARQDTQYF,TGTGCCAGCAGGAGGACTAGCGCCCGCCAAGATACGCAGTATTTT,TRBJ2-3,TRBV2,TRBD2,NA
CASSLAPGQPNTEAFF,TGCGCCAGCAGCCTGGCTCCGGGACAGCCGAACACTGAAGCTTTCTTT,TRBJ1-1,TRBV4-1,TRBD1,NA
CASSEVGPVGTQYF,TGTGCCAGCAGTGAAGTGGGCCCGGTGGGTACGCAGTATTTT,TRBJ2-3,TRBV6-1,NA,NA
CASSQGATLAKNIQYF,TGTGCCAGCAGCCAAGGAGCTACCCTAGCCAAAAACATTCAGTACTTC,TRBJ2-4,TRBV3-1/TRBV3-2,NA,NA
CASSEGWAGGNEQFF,TGTGCCAGCAGTGAGGGATGGGCGGGGGGCAATGAGCAGTTCTTC,TRBJ2-1,TRBV2,TRBD2,NA
CSASRAGQVNEQFF,TGCAGTGCTAGTAGGGCAGGGCAGGTGAATGAGCAGTTCTTC,TRBJ2-1,TRBV20-1,NA,few
CASSQGSLGGHEQFF,TGTGCCAGCAGCCAAGGGAGCCTCGGCGGGCATGAGCAGTTCTTC,TRBJ2-1,TRBV3-1/TRBV3-2,NA,NA
CASSLTAGPPYNEQFF,TGTGCCAGCAGCTTAACGGCGGGCCCGCCCTACAATGAGCAGTTCTTC,TRBJ2-1,TRBV7-3,NA,NA
CATSRDRGDQPQHF,TGTGCCACCAGCAGAGACCGGGGGGATCAGCCCCAGCATTTT,TRBJ1-5,TRBV15,NA,NA
CASSKTGKGDTEAFF,TGTGCCAGCAGTAAGACAGGGAAGGGGGACACTGAAGCTTTCTTT,TRBJ1-1,TRBV6-5,TRBD1,few
CASSPSERGSSYEQYF,TGTGCCAGCAGTCCATCCGAGAGGGGGAGCTCCTACGAGCAGTACTTC,TRBJ2-7,TRBV6-2/TRBV6-3,NA,NA
CASSLSSGRSVNTEAFF,TGTGCCAGCAGCTTATCGTCAGGGAGGAGTGTGAACACTGAAGCTTTCTTT,TRBJ1-1,TRBV11-2,NA,NA
CASSLSRTGKGDNEQFF,TGTGCCAGCAGCTTATCAAGGACAGGGAAAGGGGACAATGAGCAGTTCTTC,TRBJ2-1,TRBV7-3,TRBD1,NA
CASSPLKGQETQYF,TGTGCCAGCTCACCACTTAAGGGGCAAGAGACCCAGTACTTC,TRBJ2-5,TRBV18,NA,NA
CASSQGSGTSLGGYTF,TGTGCCAGCAGCCAGGGGTCCGGGACGTCACTCGGGGGCTACACCTTC,TRBJ1-2,TRBV7-9,NA,once
CASSSPGQTYGYTF,TGCGCCAGCAGCTCCCCGGGACAGACTTATGGCTACACCTTC,TRBJ1-2,TRBV5-1,TRBD1,once
CASSVAGSGSYNEQFF,TGTGCCAGCAGCGTAGCTGGTAGCGGCTCCTACAATGAGCAGTTCTTC,TRBJ2-1,TRBV9,NA,NA
CASSHDRRRNEKLFF,TGTGCCAGCAGCCACGACAGGAGGCGGAATGAAAAACTGTTTTTT,TRBJ1-4,TRBV3-1/TRBV3-2,NA,NA
CASSPMNQPQHF,TGTGCCAGCAGTCCCATGAATCAGCCCCAGCATTTT,TRBJ1-5,TRBV12-3/TRBV12-4,NA,NA
CARFATNEKLFF,TGTGCCCGGTTTGCAACTAATGAAAAACTGTTTTTT,TRBJ1-4,TRBV27,NA,once
CASGSSTKGGAGFRTDTQYF,TGTGCTAGTGGTTCCTCCACTAAAGGGGGCGCCGGCTTCCGCACAGATACGCAGTATTTT,TRBJ2-3,TRBV12-5,TRBD1,once
CASFYGPNTEAFF,TGTGCCAGCTTTTATGGGCCGAACACTGAAGCTTTCTTT,TRBJ1-1,TRBV5-4,NA,NA
CASSPDGSTDTQYF,TGCGCCAGCAGTCCCGACGGGTCCACAGATACGCAGTATTTT,TRBJ2-3,TRBV5-1,NA,NA
CASRLTGNTEAFF,TGTGCCAGCAGGTTGACAGGGAACACTGAAGCTTTCTTT,TRBJ1-1,TRBV13,NA,NA
CATRSTGGNEQFF,TGTGCCACCAGGTCGACCGGGGGCAATGAGCAGTTCTTC,TRBJ2-1,TRBV24-1,NA,few
CASSYPGLAYNEQFF,TGTGCCAGCAGCTACCCGGGACTAGCTTACAATGAGCAGTTCTTC,TRBJ2-1,TRBV4-2,TRBD2,NA
CASSIPGTEYGYTF,TGTGCCAGCAGCATACCCGGGACTGAGTATGGCTACACCTTC,TRBJ1-2,TRBV5-6,NA,NA
CASSKRGDYNEQFF,TGCGCCAGCAGCAAGCGGGGGGACTACAATGAGCAGTTCTTC,TRBJ2-1,TRBV5-1,TRBD2,NA
CASSLEGVSGANVLTF,TGCGCCAGCAGCCTCGAGGGGGTCTCTGGGGCCAACGTCCTGACTTTC,TRBJ2-6,TRBV4-1,NA,NA
CASRPAGSTDTQYF,TGTGCCAGCAGACCAGCGGGGAGCACAGATACGCAGTATTTT,TRBJ2-3,TRBV7-3,TRBD2,NA
CASMRRLENTEAFF,TGTGCCAGCATGAGGCGCCTGGAGAACACTGAAGCTTTCTTT,TRBJ1-1,TRBV27,NA,few
CASSLTGVGGEQYF,TGTGCCAGCAGCTTGACAGGGGTAGGGGGCGAGCAGTACTTC,TRBJ2-7,TRBV5-4,TRBD1,NA
CASSPRTGLTDTQYF,TGTGCCAGCAGCCCCCGGACAGGGCTGACAGATACGCAGTATTTT,TRBJ2-3,TRBV6-5,TRBD1,NA